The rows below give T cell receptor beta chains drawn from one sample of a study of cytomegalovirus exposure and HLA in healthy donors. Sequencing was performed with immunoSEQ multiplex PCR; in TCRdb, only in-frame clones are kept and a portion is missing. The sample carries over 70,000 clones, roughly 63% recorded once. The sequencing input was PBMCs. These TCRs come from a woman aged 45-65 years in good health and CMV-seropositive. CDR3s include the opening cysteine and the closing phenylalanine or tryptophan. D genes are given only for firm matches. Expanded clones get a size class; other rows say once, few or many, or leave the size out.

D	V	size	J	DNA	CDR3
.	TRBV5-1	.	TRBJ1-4	TGCGCCAGCAGCTTGGGATCTGGGGGAGGTGAAAAACTGTTTTTT	CASSLGSGGGEKLFF
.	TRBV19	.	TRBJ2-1	TGTGCCAGCAATCCCGGGACCTACAATGAGCAGTTCTTC	CASNPGTYNEQFF
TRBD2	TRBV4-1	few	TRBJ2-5	TGCGCCAGCAGATACCTAGCGGTGGAGCAAGAGACCCAGTACTTC	CASRYLAVEQETQYF
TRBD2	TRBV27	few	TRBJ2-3	TGTGCCAGCAGTTTATCCCGCCCCCTTAGGACTAGCGAAGATACGCAGTATTTT	CASSLSRPLRTSEDTQYF
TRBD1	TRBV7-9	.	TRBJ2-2	TGTGCCAGCAGCGGACAGGGAGGCACCGGGGAGCTGTTTTTT	CASSGQGGTGELFF
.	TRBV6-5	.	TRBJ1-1	TGTGCCAGCAGTTACAGCAGGGCCAGCGGGACTGAAGCTTTCTTT	CASSYSRASGTEAFF
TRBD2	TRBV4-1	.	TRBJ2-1	TGCGCCAGCAGCCAGGGGCCGGGACTAGTCGAACACGGGCAGTTCTTC	CASSQGPGLVEHGQFF
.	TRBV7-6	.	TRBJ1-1	TGTGCCAGCAGCTTAGGGGCAGTCGAAGCTTTCTTT	CASSLGAVEAFF
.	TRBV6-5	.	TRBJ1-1	TGTGCCAGCAGTTACTCGATCGGGGATGAAGCTTTCTTT	CASSYSIGDEAFF
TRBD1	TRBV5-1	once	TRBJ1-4	TGCGCCAGCAGCTTAGGACAGGGTGGGGATGAAAAACTGTTTTTT	CASSLGQGGDEKLFF
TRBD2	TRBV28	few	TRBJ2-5	TGTGCCAGCAGTTTGGGGGGGACTCAAGAGACCCAGTACTTC	CASSLGGTQETQYF
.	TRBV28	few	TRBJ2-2	TGTGCCAGCAGTTACAGTAGCGTGGCCGGGGAGCTGTTTTTT	CASSYSSVAGELFF
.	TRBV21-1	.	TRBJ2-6	TGTGCCAGCAGTTATACCCAGGGAGGAGTTTTAGGGTCTGGGGCCAACGTCCTGACTTTC	CASSYTQGGVLGSGANVLTF
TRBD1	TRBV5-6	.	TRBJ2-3	TGTGCCAGCCGGGACAGCATCACAGATACGCAGTATTTT	CASRDSITDTQYF
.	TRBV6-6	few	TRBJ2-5	TGTGCCAGCAGTGGGGCGGTAGAGACCCAGTACTTC	CASSGAVETQYF
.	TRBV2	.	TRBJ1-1	TGTGCCAGCAGTCCAGATATGAACACTGAAGCTTTCTTT	CASSPDMNTEAFF
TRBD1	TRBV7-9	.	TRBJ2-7	TGTGCCAGCAGCTTAGCCGGACAGGGAAGGTACGAGCAGTACTTC	CASSLAGQGRYEQYF
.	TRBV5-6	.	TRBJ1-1	TGTGCCAGCAGCTTCCTGGTGAAAGGAGGACGAAATGAAGCTTTCTTT	CASSFLVKGGRNEAFF
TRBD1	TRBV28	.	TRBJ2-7	TGTGCCAGCAGTTTAAGACAGGGGGCATACGAGCAGTACTTC	CASSLRQGAYEQYF
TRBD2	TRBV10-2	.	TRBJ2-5	TGCGCAAGCAGGACTAGCGGCGGTCGGGAGACCCAGTACTTC	CASRTSGGRETQYF
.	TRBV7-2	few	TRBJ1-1	TGTGCCAGCAGCTTTTTGGCCACTGAAGCTTTCTTT	CASSFLATEAFF
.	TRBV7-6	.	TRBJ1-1	TGTGCCAGCAGCTTAGCGGGAGGGTCTCGCACTGAAGCTTTCTTT	CASSLAGGSRTEAFF
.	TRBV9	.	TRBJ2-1	TGTGCCAGCAGCGTCGGGAGCGCCGCTGAGCAGTTCTTC	CASSVGSAAEQFF
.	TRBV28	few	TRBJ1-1	TGTGCCAGCAGTTGGGGCCGTGGCACTGAAGCTTTCTTT	CASSWGRGTEAFF
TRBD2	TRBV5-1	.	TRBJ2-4	TGCGCCAGCAGCTTGGGGGGGGGAGTTGAAAACATTCAGTACTTC	CASSLGGGVENIQYF
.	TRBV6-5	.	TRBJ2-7	TGTGCCAGCAGTTACGACCAGGAAAAAATTTTCGAGCAGTACTTC	CASSYDQEKIFEQYF
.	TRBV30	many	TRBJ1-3	TGTGCCCGCCGACAAGGAAACACCATATATTTT	CARRQGNTIYF
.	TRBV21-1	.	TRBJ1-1	TGTGCCAGCAGCTTCAATGTACCCCTCCGGGACAGTAATGAAGCTTTCTTT	CASSFNVPLRDSNEAFF
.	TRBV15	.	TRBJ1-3	TGTGCCACCAGCAGAGGACAGGCCCCGCTCCTGGGAAACACCATATATTTT	CATSRGQAPLLGNTIYF
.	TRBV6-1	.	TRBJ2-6	TGTGCCAACCGGGACACTCGCTCTGGGGCCAACGTCCTGACTTTC	CANRDTRSGANVLTF
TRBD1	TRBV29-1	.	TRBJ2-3	TGCAGCGCCCACAGGGGCGTAGGCACAGATACGCAGTATTTT	CSAHRGVGTDTQYF
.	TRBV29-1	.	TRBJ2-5	TGCAGCGTTGACAGGGGTAGGGAGACCCAGTACTTC	CSVDRGRETQYF
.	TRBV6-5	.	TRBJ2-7	TGTGCCAGCAGTTACGGTCGGGGCTACGAGCAGTACTTC	CASSYGRGYEQYF
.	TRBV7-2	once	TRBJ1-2	TGTGCCAGCAGCTTAGAGAGTAACTATGGCTACACCTTC	CASSLESNYGYTF
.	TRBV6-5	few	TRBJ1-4	TGTGCCAGCAGTAAGACCCTAACGGGTGAAAAACTGTTTTTT	CASSKTLTGEKLFF
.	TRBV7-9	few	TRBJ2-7	TGTGCCAGCAGCTTACGGGGCTACGAGCAGTACTTC	CASSLRGYEQYF
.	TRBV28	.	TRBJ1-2	TGTGCCAGCAGTTTTGGAGGCCGACCCTACACCTTC	CASSFGGRPYTF
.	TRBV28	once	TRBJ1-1	TGTGCCAGCAGTCCCTCGGACAGACCGAACACTGAAGCTTTCTTT	CASSPSDRPNTEAFF
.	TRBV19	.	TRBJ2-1	TGTGCCAGTAGTGGCCTCGAGGTAGGCTCCTACAATGAGCAGTTCTTC	CASSGLEVGSYNEQFF
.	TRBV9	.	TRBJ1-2	TGTGCCAGCAGCGTAGTCCCAGGGTCGGTTGGCTACACCTTC	CASSVVPGSVGYTF
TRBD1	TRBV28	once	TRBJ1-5	TGTGCCAGCAGCAGCGGACAGGGGGGAGGTCAGCCCCAGCATTTT	CASSSGQGGGQPQHF